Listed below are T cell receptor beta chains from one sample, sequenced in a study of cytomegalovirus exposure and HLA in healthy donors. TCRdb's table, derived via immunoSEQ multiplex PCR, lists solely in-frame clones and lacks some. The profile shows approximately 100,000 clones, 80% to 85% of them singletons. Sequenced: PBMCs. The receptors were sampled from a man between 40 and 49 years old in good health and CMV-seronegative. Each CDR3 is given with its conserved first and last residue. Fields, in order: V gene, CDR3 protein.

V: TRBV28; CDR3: CASSLSPRSYGYTF
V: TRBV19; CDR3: CASWSGTDTQYF
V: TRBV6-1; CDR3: CASSEFWAGNTYEQYF
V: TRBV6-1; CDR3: CASSDGHPLEQYF
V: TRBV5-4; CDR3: CASSSPTGSYEQYF
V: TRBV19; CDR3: CASTRSGGGDYGYTF
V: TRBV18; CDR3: CASSTTSSYEQYF
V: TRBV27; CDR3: CASSAQDRIWGSPLHF
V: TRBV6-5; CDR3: CASSVDRLGNQPQHF
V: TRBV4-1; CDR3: CASSQLTGGNQPQHF
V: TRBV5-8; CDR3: CASSFIAGVGDTQYF
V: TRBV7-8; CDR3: CASSLAPVGGTRSYEQYF
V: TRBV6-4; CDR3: CASSETVGTEAFF
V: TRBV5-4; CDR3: CASSSGLKSTDTQYF
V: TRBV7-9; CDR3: CSSSVSRGGGNTIYF
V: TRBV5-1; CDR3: CASSLSPERGSTDTQYF